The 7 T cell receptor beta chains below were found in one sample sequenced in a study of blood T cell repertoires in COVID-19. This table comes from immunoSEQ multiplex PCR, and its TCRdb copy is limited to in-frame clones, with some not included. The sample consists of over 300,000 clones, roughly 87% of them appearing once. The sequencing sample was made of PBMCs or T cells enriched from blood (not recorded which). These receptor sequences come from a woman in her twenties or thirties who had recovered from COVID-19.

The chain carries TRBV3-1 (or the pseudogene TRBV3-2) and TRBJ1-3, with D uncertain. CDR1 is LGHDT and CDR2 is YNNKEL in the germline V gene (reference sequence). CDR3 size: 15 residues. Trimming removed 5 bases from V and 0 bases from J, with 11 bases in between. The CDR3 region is CASSSRGVSGNTIYF. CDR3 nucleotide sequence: TGTGCCAGCAGCTCCCGCGGGGTCTCTGGAAACACCATATATTTT.

CDR3 in amino acids: CASSSPGTANTEAFF. CDR3 coding DNA: TGTGCCAGCAGTTCTCCCGGGACAGCCAACACTGAAGCTTTCTTT. The V and J genes are TRBV6-5 and TRBJ1-1; 7 bases match TRBD1. This CDR3 spans 15 amino acids. V trimming: 4 bases; J trimming: 2 bases; junction bases outside the gene matches: 7. Germline CDR1 reads MNHEY; CDR2 reads SVGAGI.

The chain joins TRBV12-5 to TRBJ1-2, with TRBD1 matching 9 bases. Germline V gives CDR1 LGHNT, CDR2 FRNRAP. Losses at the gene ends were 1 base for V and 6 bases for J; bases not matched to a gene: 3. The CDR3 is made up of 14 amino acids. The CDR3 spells CASGLAGTGNGYTF. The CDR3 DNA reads TGTGCTAGTGGTTTGGCCGGGACAGGGAATGGCTACACCTTC.

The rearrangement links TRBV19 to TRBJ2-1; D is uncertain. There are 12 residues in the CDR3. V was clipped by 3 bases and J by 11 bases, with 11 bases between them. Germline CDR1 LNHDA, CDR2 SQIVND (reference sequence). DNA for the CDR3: TGTGCCAGTAGTATTGAGCGCGCCCAGCAGTTCTTC. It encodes CASSIERAQQFF.

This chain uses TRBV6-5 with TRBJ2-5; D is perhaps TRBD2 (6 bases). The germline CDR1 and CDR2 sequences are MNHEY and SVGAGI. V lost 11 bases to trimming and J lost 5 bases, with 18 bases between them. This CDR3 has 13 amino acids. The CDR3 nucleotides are TGTGCCGGACAAACCGGTGCGGGGGAGACCCAGTACTTC. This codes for CAGQTGAGETQYF.

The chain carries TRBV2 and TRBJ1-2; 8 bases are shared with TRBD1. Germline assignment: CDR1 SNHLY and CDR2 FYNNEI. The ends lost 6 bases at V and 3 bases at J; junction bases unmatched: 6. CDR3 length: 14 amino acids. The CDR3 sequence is CASRTDRGYYGYTF. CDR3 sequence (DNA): TGTGCCAGCAGGACCGACAGGGGCTACTATGGCTACACCTTC.

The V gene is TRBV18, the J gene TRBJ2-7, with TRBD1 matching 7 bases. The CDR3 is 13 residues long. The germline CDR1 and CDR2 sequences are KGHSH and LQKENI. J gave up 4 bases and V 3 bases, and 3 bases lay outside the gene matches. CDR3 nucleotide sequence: TGTGCCAGCTCACCCGGCAGGGGGTACGAGCAGTACTTC. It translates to CASSPGRGYEQYF.